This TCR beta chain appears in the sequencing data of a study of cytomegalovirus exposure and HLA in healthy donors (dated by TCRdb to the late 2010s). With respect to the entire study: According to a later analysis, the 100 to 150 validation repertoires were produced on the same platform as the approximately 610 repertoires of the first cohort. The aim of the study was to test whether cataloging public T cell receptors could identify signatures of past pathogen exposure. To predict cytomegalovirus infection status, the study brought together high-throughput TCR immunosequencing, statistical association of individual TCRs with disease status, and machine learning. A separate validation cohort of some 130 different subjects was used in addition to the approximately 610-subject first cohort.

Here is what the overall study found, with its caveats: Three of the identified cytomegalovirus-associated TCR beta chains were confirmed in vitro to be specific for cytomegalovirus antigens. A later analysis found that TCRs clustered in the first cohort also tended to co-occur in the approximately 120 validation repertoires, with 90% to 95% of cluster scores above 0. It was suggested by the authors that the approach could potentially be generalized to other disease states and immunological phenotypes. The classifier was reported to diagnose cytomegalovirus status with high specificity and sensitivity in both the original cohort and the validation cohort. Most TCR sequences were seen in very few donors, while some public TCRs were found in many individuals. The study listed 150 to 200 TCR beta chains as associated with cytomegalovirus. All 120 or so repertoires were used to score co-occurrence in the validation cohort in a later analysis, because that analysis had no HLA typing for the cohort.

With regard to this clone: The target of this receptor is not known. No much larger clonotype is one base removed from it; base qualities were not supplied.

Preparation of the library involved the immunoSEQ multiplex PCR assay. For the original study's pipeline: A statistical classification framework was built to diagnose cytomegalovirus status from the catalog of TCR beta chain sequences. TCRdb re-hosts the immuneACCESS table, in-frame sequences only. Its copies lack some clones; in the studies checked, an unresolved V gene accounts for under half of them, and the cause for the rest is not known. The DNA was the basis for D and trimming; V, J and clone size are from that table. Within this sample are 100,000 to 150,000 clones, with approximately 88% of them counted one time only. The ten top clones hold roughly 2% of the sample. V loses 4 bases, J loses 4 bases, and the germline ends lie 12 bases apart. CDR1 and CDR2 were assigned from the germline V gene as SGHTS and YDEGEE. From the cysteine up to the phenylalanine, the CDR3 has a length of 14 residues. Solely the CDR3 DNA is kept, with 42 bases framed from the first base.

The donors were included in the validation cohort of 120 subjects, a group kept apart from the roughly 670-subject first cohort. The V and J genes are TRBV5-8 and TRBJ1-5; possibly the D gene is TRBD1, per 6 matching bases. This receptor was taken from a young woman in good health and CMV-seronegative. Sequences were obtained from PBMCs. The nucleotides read TGTGCCAGCAGCGCCCGACAGGCTAATCAGCCCCAGCATTTT. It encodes CASSARQANQPQHF.